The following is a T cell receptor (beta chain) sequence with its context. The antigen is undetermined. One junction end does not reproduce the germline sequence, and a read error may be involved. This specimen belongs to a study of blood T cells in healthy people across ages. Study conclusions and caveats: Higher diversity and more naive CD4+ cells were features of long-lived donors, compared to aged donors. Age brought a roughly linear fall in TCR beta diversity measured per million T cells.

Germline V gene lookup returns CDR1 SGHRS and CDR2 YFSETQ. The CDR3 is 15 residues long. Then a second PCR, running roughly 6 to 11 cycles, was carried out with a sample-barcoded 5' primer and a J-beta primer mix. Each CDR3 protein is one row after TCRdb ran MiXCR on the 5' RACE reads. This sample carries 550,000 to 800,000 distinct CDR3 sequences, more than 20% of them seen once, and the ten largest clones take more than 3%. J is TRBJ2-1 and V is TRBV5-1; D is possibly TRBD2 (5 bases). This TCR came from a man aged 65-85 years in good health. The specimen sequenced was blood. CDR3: CASSLGQRAYNEQSF. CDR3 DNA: TGCGCCAGCAGCTTGGGCCAGAGGGCCTACAATGAGCAGTCCTTC.